The 7 T cell receptor beta chains presented below share a single source sample, sequenced in a study of OX40 agonist ivuxolimab in advanced cancers. Only in-frame clones appear in the TCRdb table, and some are missing; sequencing was by immunoSEQ multiplex PCR. The sample has tens of thousands of clones; around 89% are singletons. The sample was CD4+ or CD8+ T cells sorted from blood, taken in a trial of the OX40 agonist ivuxolimab. Receptors were obtained from an adult with an advanced solid tumor such as melanoma, head and neck, liver or kidney cancer.

The chain links TRBV13 to TRBJ1-1; possible D gene TRBD1, 5 bases. The germline V and J ends were trimmed by 3 bases and 0 bases, with 11 bases remaining between them. Germline lookup yields CDR1 PRHDT and CDR2 FYEKMQ (reference sequence). This CDR3 region has 15 residues. CDR3 DNA sequence: TGTGCCAGCAGCTTCCATCAGGGTATGAACACTGAAGCTTTCTTT. Translation: CASSFHQGMNTEAFF. Combining the CDR3 with reference TRBV13 and TRBJ1-1 gives the whole variable domain AAGVIQSPRHLIKEKRETATLKCYPIPRHDTVYWYQQGPGQDPQFLISFYEKMQSDKGSIPDRFSAQQFSDYHSELNMSSLELGDSALYFCASSFHQGMNTEAFFGQGTRLTVV.

The gene calls are TRBV27 and TRBJ2-2; TRBD2 matches at 7 bases. The ends lost 4 bases at V and 3 bases at J; junction bases unmatched: 5. Per the germline V gene, CDR1 is MNHEY and CDR2 is SMNVEV (reference sequence). There are 15 residues in the CDR3. CDR3 region: CASSSVLADTGELFF. The CDR3 DNA reads TGTGCCAGCAGTTCCGTTCTAGCGGACACCGGGGAGCTGTTTTTT.

In this sample, this clone turned up once. The chain couples TRBV27 to TRBJ2-5; TRBD2 is a possible D gene (5 bases). V was trimmed by 5 bases and J by 3 bases, leaving 7 bases between them. Per germline, CDR1 MNHEY and CDR2 SMNVEV (reference sequence). This CDR3 has 12 residues. The CDR3 sequence: CASSGLEETQYF. As DNA, the CDR3 is TGTGCCAGCAGTGGACTGGAAGAGACCCAGTACTTC.

The chain uses TRBV28 and TRBJ2-5; D might be TRBD2 (6 bases). Germline V lookup: CDR1 MDHEN, CDR2 SYDVKM. V lost 1 base and J lost 5, with 20 bases in between. This CDR3 region has 17 residues. The CDR3, as DNA: TGTGCCAGCAGTTTATTACTAGCTCGCAAAGCTGCGGAGACCCAGTACTTC. This translates into CASSLLLARKAAETQYF.

The rearrangement links TRBV27 to TRBJ2-2, with D possibly being TRBD2 (6 bases). V was cut by 2 bases and J by 6 bases, with 10 bases left in between. Germline-derived CDR1 and CDR2 are MNHEY and SMNVEV (reference sequence). The CDR3 is 14 residues long. The CDR3 loop reads CASSLPREPGELFF. The CDR3 DNA follows: TGTGCCAGCAGTTTACCCCGGGAGCCCGGGGAGCTGTTTTTT.

Remarks on this clone: One junction end disagrees with the germline gene, perhaps due to a read error. The chain joins TRBV7-7 to TRBJ2-6, with D unresolved. Germline assignment: CDR1 SSHAT and CDR2 FNYEAQ (reference sequence). There are 15 residues in the CDR3. The CDR3 loop reads CASSPLPTGANVLTF. DNA for the CDR3: TGTGCTAGCAGCCCGCTTCCCACCGGGGCCAACGTCCTGACTTTC.

The rearrangement links TRBV5-4 to TRBJ1-4; no reliable D call. The ends were cut back, 2 bases at V and 8 bases at J, with 10 bases in the middle. Germline values: CDR1 SGHNT, CDR2 YYREEE (reference sequence). The CDR3 is 13 amino acids. The CDR3 protein is CASSFPGSEKLFF. The CDR3 nucleotides read TGTGCCAGCAGCTTTCCAGGCAGCGAAAAACTGTTTTTT.